The present entry profiles one TCR beta chain with its context. Its antigen is as yet unknown. The germline V gene encodes CDR1 MNHEY and CDR2 SMNVEV (reference sequence). The V and J ends lost 2 bases and 0 bases respectively, with 8 bases between them. The length of the CDR3 is 16 residues. The sample comes from a study of T cell responses to AZD1222 COVID-19 vaccine. Overall study: Samples with a second dose at about 4 or about 12 weeks were pooled together.

Study-wide results and limits: Clonal diversity may have been underestimated, and the donors were mostly white British, with more females than males. Only 5 or 6 people who got AZD1222 tested seropositive at baseline.

Clones were read by immunoSEQ multiplex PCR, and TCRdb kept only the in-frame ones, dropping some. The table lists roughly 120,000 clones, about 85% of them singletons, with more than 3.5% in the top ten. This rearrangement joins TRBV27 to TRBJ2-6; weak D call: TRBD2 (5 bases). Sequencing was performed on peripheral blood, taken on day 0 of AZD1222 vaccination. This TCR derives from an adult in good health. CDR3 in amino acids: CASSLLRDSGANVLTF. CDR3 bases: TGTGCCAGCAGTTTACTCCGGGACTCTGGGGCCAACGTCCTGACTTTC.